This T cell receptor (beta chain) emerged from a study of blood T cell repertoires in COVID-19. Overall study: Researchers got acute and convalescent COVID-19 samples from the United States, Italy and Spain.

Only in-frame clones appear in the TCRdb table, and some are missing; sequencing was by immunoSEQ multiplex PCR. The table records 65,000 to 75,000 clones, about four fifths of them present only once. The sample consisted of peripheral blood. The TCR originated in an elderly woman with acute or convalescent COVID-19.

CDR3 in amino acids: CASSLGTRDTEAFF. CDR3 DNA: TGTGCCAGCAGCTTAGGAACGAGGGACACTGAAGCTTTCTTT. The V and J genes are TRBV13 and TRBJ1-1, with D unclear. This CDR3 is 14 amino acids long. CDR1 PRHDT and CDR2 FYEKMQ come from the germline V gene (reference sequence). The V end lost 0 bases, the J end lost 3 bases, and 8 bases lay between the germline ends.